A single sample gave rise to the 32 T cell receptor beta chains below, sequenced in a study of shared clonotypes between healthy human individuals. Clones were read by immunoSEQ multiplex PCR, and TCRdb kept only the in-frame ones, dropping some. The sample records a few million clones, roughly nine tenths being singletons. The specimen was naive CD4+ T cells sorted from blood. Subset in this sample: CD45RA+ positively selected. The receptors originated from a man aged 18 to 30 in good health.

The rearrangement uses TRBV5-6 and TRBJ1-1; D uncertain. The CDR3 runs 15 residues. The V end lost 0 bases, the J end lost 0 bases, and 9 bases lay between the germline ends. Germline assignment: CDR1 SGHDT and CDR2 YYEEEE. In nucleotides, the CDR3 is TGTGCCAGCAGCTTGGAGCTGGGGATGAACACTGAAGCTTTCTTT. It specifies CASSLELGMNTEAFF.

The rearrangement links TRBV30 to TRBJ1-5; a possible D gene is TRBD1 (6 bases). Trimming stripped 1 base from V and 2 bases from J, with 12 bases between. The CDR3 has 15 amino acids. CDR1 and CDR2 from the germline V gene are GTSNPN and SVGIG (reference sequence). CDR3 amino acids: CAWSGAGGGNQPQHF. The CDR3 DNA reads as TGTGCCTGGAGTGGGGCGGGGGGCGGCAATCAGCCCCAGCATTTT.

The table lists this clone with a count of one. The CDR3 bases are TGCGCCAGCAGCTTCGGACTAGCTACAACAGATACGCAGTATTTT. Its protein is CASSFGLATTDTQYF. The chain employs TRBV5-1 and TRBJ2-3; 8 nucleotides align to TRBD2. There are 15 residues in the CDR3. With V trimmed by 2 bases and J by 3 bases, 5 bases remained unmatched. CDR1 and CDR2 from the germline V gene are SGHRS and YFSETQ.

This rearrangement joins TRBV10-3 to TRBJ2-3; D is perhaps TRBD1 or TRBD2 (7 bases each). V gave up 2 bases and J gave up 1 base, with 22 bases separating them. Per germline, CDR1 ENHRY and CDR2 SYGVKD. The CDR3 length is 19 residues. CDR3: CAISERDSLAGPGTDTQYF. In nucleotides, the CDR3 is TGTGCCATCAGTGAGAGGGACAGCTTAGCGGGCCCGGGCACAGATACGCAGTATTTT.

The chain recombines TRBV5-3 with TRBJ2-7, with a weak D call TRBD1 (5 bases). TRBV5-3 is placed among ORFs of uncertain function. V was trimmed by 2 bases and J by 1 base, leaving 10 bases between them. The CDR3 consists of 14 residues. CDR3 nucleotide sequence: TGTGCCAGAAGCTTAGGGGCACATTCCTACGAGCAGTACTTC. The encoded protein is CARSLGAHSYEQYF.

This chain connects TRBV10-3 to TRBJ1-6; maybe TRBD1 (5 bases). With 6 bases removed from V and 7 bases from J, the gap between germline ends came to 13 bases. Germline V gene data show CDR1 as ENHRY and CDR2 as SYGVKD. This CDR3 region has 14 residues. As DNA, the CDR3 is TGTGCCATCAGCACGGGGCCTTTGAATTCACCCCTCCACTTT. Translating it yields CAISTGPLNSPLHF.

The genes are TRBV10-2 and TRBJ2-6; no reliable D call. Germline CDR1 is WSHSY and CDR2 is SAAADI. The V gene lost 10 bases and the J gene lost 0 bases, with 7 bases spanning the gap. The CDR3 length is 13 residues. The CDR3 bases are TGCGCCACCGAGAACTCTGGGGCCAACGTCCTGACTTTC. Translation: CATENSGANVLTF.

The CDR3 is CASSLTETLRNSPLHF. For the CDR3, the DNA is TGTGCCAGCTCACTGACTGAGACCCTTAGGAATTCACCCCTCCACTTT. This rearrangement joins TRBV18 to TRBJ1-6; D unclear. The CDR3 has 16 amino acids. Trimming removed 4 bases from V and 7 bases from J, with 17 bases in between. Germline assignment: CDR1 KGHSH and CDR2 LQKENI.

The V gene is TRBV25-1, the J gene TRBJ1-2, with a weak D call TRBD1 (6 bases). V was trimmed by 6 bases and J by 7 bases, leaving 21 bases between them. CDR1 and CDR2 (germline): MGHDK, SYGVNS. This CDR3 contains 15 residues. This CDR3 is CASRVSGANVGGYTF. The CDR3 DNA sequence: TGTGCCAGCAGAGTATCAGGGGCCAACGTGGGTGGCTACACCTTC.

On this clone itself: Additional DNA sequences in this sample encode the identical CDR3. V and J are TRBV5-6 and TRBJ2-3, with a weak D call TRBD2 (6 bases). The CDR3 contains 16 residues. In germline, CDR1 is SGHDT, CDR2 YYEEEE. Trimming shortened V by 0 bases and J by 2 bases, and 13 bases separated the two germline ends. The CDR3 sequence: CASSLAGTGDTDTQYF. CDR3 bases: TGTGCCAGCAGCTTGGCCGGGACGGGAGACACAGATACGCAGTATTTT.

The V gene is TRBV18, the J gene TRBJ2-2, with 7 bases aligning to TRBD1. CDR1 KGHSH and CDR2 LQKENI come from the germline V gene. Trimming took 3 bases from V and 1 from J; bases not matched to a gene: 2. This CDR3 contains 15 residues. CDR3 loop: CASSPDRMNTGELFF. The CDR3 DNA is TGTGCCAGCTCACCGGACAGGATGAACACCGGGGAGCTGTTTTTT. Using reference TRBV18 and TRBJ2-2 for the parts outside the CDR3, the full variable domain is NAGVMQNPRHLVRRRGQEARLRCSPMKGHSHVYWYRQLPEEGLKFMVYLQKENIIDESGMPKERFSAEFPKEGPSILRIQQVVRGDSAAYFCASSPDRMNTGELFFGEGSRLTVL.

The chain recombines TRBV4-1 with TRBJ1-3; a possible D gene is TRBD1 (6 bases). The CDR3 is made up of 18 amino acids. V gave up 0 bases and J gave up 0 bases, with 15 bases separating them. Germline loops: CDR1 MGHRA, CDR2 YSYEKL. The CDR3 DNA is TGCGCCAGCAGCCAAGATCGAGTGACAGGCTTCTCTGGAAACACCATATATTTT. Translating gives CASSQDRVTGFSGNTIYF.

V and J are TRBV4-1 and TRBJ1-4; D gene ambiguous. Germline CDR1 MGHRA, CDR2 YSYEKL. The CDR3 loop spans 15 amino acids. Deletions cut 3 bases from V and 5 bases from J, with 13 bases between. CDR3 protein: CASSQTSGLNEKLFF. DNA of the CDR3: TGCGCCAGCAGCCAGACCTCGGGCCTGAATGAAAAACTGTTTTTT.

About this clone itself: Different DNA sequences within this sample yield the same CDR3. The rearrangement joins TRBV7-3 to TRBJ2-5; 14 bases fit TRBD2. Per germline, CDR1 SGHTA and CDR2 FQGTGA. Trimming took 2 bases from V and 2 from J; bases not matched to a gene: 1. The CDR3 runs 16 residues. CDR3 nucleotides: TGTGCCAGCAGCTTAGGACTAGCGGGGGGTCAAGAGACCCAGTACTTC. Translation gives CASSLGLAGGQETQYF.

This rearrangement joins TRBV18 to TRBJ1-2, with 8 bases identical to TRBD1. The V segment lost 3 bases and the J segment 8 bases; nucleotides outside the gene matches: 8. The CDR3 covers 14 residues. CDR1 and CDR2 (germline): KGHSH, LQKENI. The CDR3 sequence is CASSPGQGSEGYTF. Here the CDR3 DNA reads TGTGCCAGCTCACCTGGACAGGGTTCGGAGGGCTACACCTTC.

The gene calls are TRBV10-1 and TRBJ2-3; possibly TRBD1 for D (6 bases). Between the trimmed V and J ends, which lost 2 bases and 2 bases, there was a span of 11 bases. This CDR3 has 15 amino acids. CDR1 and CDR2 from the germline V gene are WNHNN and SYGVQD (reference sequence). The CDR3 nucleotides read TGCGCCAGCAGTGAGGGGGACACGATCACAGATACGCAGTATTTT. The encoded protein is CASSEGDTITDTQYF.

V and J are TRBV21-1 and TRBJ2-7. TRBV21-1 is assigned pseudogene status. CDR3 length: 14 amino acids. This CDR3 reads CASGSPGPFYEQYF. The CDR3, as DNA: TGTGCCAGCGGCTCGCCCGGGCCTTTCTACGAGCAGTACTTC.

This chain joins TRBV11-3 and TRBJ2-2, with 7 nucleotides matching TRBD2. Germline CDR1 and CDR2: SGHNT and YENEEA. The V and J ends lost 5 bases and 9 bases, in that order; junction bases with no gene match: 6. There are 13 residues in the CDR3. The CDR3 spells CASSGGGTRELFF. The CDR3 DNA follows: TGTGCCAGCAGCGGGGGGGGTACCCGGGAGCTGTTTTTT.

The gene calls are TRBV11-2 and TRBJ1-3; D remains unclear. This CDR3 has 15 amino acids. Per germline, CDR1 SGHAT and CDR2 FQNNGV. V lost 3 bases and J 0 bases, leaving 9 bases between the germline ends. The CDR3 loop reads CASSLIGISGNTIYF. For the CDR3, the DNA is TGTGCCAGCAGCTTGATCGGGATCTCTGGAAACACCATATATTTT.

CDR3 sequence reads: CASSLYGRTGYGYTF. The CDR3 DNA follows: TGTGCCAGCAGCTTATATGGCAGGACCGGCTATGGCTACACCTTC. The chain joins TRBV11-2 to TRBJ1-2; no firm D call. This CDR3 region has 15 residues. CDR1 SGHAT and CDR2 FQNNGV come from the germline V gene. V lost 2 bases and J lost 4, with 14 bases in between.

The chain has TRBV6-5 and TRBJ2-7; D is uncertain. There are 13 residues in the CDR3. V was trimmed by 6 bases and J by 0 bases, leaving 9 bases between them. In germline, CDR1 is MNHEY, CDR2 SVGAGI. The CDR3 loop is CASRSGHSYEQYF. The CDR3 DNA sequence: TGTGCCAGCAGGTCCGGGCACTCCTACGAGCAGTACTTC.

The CDR3 DNA follows: TGTGCCAGCAGTTTAACCTCATTCACAGATACGCAGTATTTT. Amino acids: CASSLTSFTDTQYF. The chain carries TRBV27 and TRBJ2-3; D gene ambiguous. With 2 bases removed from V and 2 bases from J, the gap between germline ends came to 8 bases. CDR1 is MNHEY, CDR2 SMNVEV, per germline (reference sequence). The CDR3 sequence is 14 residues long.

The chain has TRBV7-2 and TRBJ2-7; 10 bases map to TRBD2. CDR1 and CDR2 (germline): SGHTA, FQGNSA. This CDR3 has 16 residues. The J segment lost 6 bases and the V segment lost 3 bases, leaving 11 bases of the junction unmatched. CDR3 loop: CASSLESGRASVEQYF. In DNA form, the CDR3 reads TGTGCCAGCAGCTTGGAGAGCGGGAGGGCCTCGGTCGAGCAGTACTTC.

The gene calls are TRBV30 and TRBJ2-4; unclear D gene. CDR3 length: 17 residues. Trimming removed 0 bases at V and 0 bases at J, with 15 bases between. Germline CDR1 is GTSNPN and CDR2 is SVGIG (reference sequence). CDR3 loop: CAWSVGKIPLAKNIQYF. The CDR3, as DNA: TGTGCCTGGAGTGTTGGCAAGATTCCTCTAGCCAAAAACATTCAGTACTTC.

With respect to this clone: The sample carries other DNA sequences with the same CDR3. V and J are TRBV7-9 and TRBJ2-2; TRBD1 might be the D (5 bases). This CDR3 is built from 14 residues. The germline V and J ends were trimmed by 2 bases and 2 bases, with 6 bases remaining between them. Germline loops: CDR1 SEHNR, CDR2 FQNEAQ (reference sequence). The CDR3 DNA reads as TGTGCCAGCAGCTTAACAGGAAACACCGGGGAGCTGTTTTTT. Its translation is CASSLTGNTGELFF. Full variable domain (remainder filled in from reference TRBV7-9 and TRBJ2-2): DTGVSQNPRHKITKRGQNVTFRCDPISEHNRLYWYRQTLGQGPEFLTYFQNEAQLEKSRLLSDRFSAERPKGSFSTLEIQRTEQGDSAMYLCASSLTGNTGELFFGEGSRLTVL.

Notes on this clone: Other DNA sequences within the sample encode an identical CDR3. The chain is built from TRBV30 and TRBJ2-2, with a tentative D call TRBD1 (6 bases). The CDR3 extends over 13 amino acids. The ends were cut back, 1 base at V and 5 bases at J, with 8 bases in the middle. Per the germline V gene, CDR1 is GTSNPN and CDR2 is SVGIG (reference sequence). CDR3 amino acids: CAWSATGTGELFF. The CDR3, as DNA: TGTGCCTGGAGTGCCACAGGGACCGGGGAGCTGTTTTTT.

The J gene is TRBJ2-6, the V gene TRBV10-3; D may be TRBD2 (6 bases). Germline V gives CDR1 ENHRY, CDR2 SYGVKD. The CDR3 sequence is 14 residues long. Trimming left V 11 bases short and J 1 base short, with 12 bases between. The CDR3 here is CASSRESGANVLTF. Here the CDR3 DNA reads TGTGCCTCTTCCCGGGAGTCTGGGGCCAACGTCCTGACTTTC.

The rearrangement uses TRBV10-3 and TRBJ2-1; D not certain. Between the trimmed V and J ends, which lost 0 bases and 5 bases, there was a span of 2 bases. This CDR3 has 12 residues. Germline CDR1 reads ENHRY; CDR2 reads SYGVKD. The CDR3 nucleotides are TGTGCCATCAGTGAGTCGAACAATGAGCAGTTCTTC. Encoded protein: CAISESNNEQFF.

The chain combines TRBV11-1 with TRBJ2-3; D is perhaps TRBD1 (6 bases). With 2 bases removed from V and 3 bases from J, the gap between germline ends came to 12 bases. The CDR3 spans 15 residues. Germline V lookup: CDR1 SGHAT, CDR2 FQDESV (reference sequence). CDR3 sequence reads: CASSLNAQGTDTQYF. Written as DNA, the CDR3 is TGTGCCAGCAGCTTAAATGCACAGGGAACAGATACGCAGTATTTT.

The V and J genes are TRBV25-1 and TRBJ1-5, with D perhaps matching TRBD1 (5 bases). Germline loops: CDR1 MGHDK, CDR2 SYGVNS. V was shortened by 2 bases and J by 6 bases, with 8 bases between the two germline ends. This CDR3 comprises 13 residues. The CDR3 DNA is TGTGCCAGCAGTGAACAGGGCAGTCAGCCCCAGCATTTT. Translated, it gives CASSEQGSQPQHF.

The chain links TRBV4-2 to TRBJ1-2; 7 bases agree with TRBD1. The J segment lost 2 bases and the V segment lost 4 bases, leaving 7 bases of the junction unmatched. This CDR3 region has 15 residues. The germline V gene has CDR1 LGHNA and CDR2 YNFKEQ. Here the CDR3 DNA reads TGTGCCAGCAGCCCATGGGACAGCCCAAACTATGGCTACACCTTC. Amino acids: CASSPWDSPNYGYTF.

The chain has TRBV5-6 and TRBJ2-5; 9 bases line up with TRBD2. Germline V gene data show CDR1 as SGHDT and CDR2 as YYEEEE. Losses at the gene ends were 4 bases for V and 2 bases for J; bases not matched to a gene: 9. The CDR3 is 16 residues long. The chain's CDR3 is CASSGRPSGNQETQYF. CDR3 coding DNA: TGTGCCAGCAGCGGCAGGCCTAGCGGGAATCAAGAGACCCAGTACTTC.